These T cell receptor beta chains were read from a single sample in a study of T cell responses to AZD1222 COVID-19 vaccine. The method was immunoSEQ multiplex PCR; TCRdb's version includes in-frame clones alone and lacks a portion of them. The data contain 120,000 to 150,000 clones, approximately 90% of them seen just once; the ten biggest clones take up approximately 3.1%. Here the sequenced sample was peripheral blood, taken on day 0 of MenACWY control vaccination. Source of these receptors: an adult in good health. The CDR3 runs from the conserved cysteine through the conserved F or W. The D gene is left open where the match is weak. Rows give clone size only sometimes, using once, few, many, or a class for an expanded clone.

j_gene: TRBJ2-2; v_gene: TRBV6-5; d_gene: TRBD1; abundance: .; CDR3aa: CASSRQGSTGELFF; CDR3nt: TGTGCCAGCAGTCGACAGGGTAGCACCGGGGAGCTGTTTTTT
j_gene: TRBJ2-1; v_gene: TRBV6-2/TRBV6-3; d_gene: .; abundance: .; CDR3aa: CASSLQPPSYNEQFF; CDR3nt: TGTGCCAGCAGTCTCCAGCCCCCCTCCTACAATGAGCAGTTCTTC
j_gene: TRBJ1-5; v_gene: TRBV6-5; d_gene: .; abundance: .; CDR3aa: CASRGSNQPQHF; CDR3nt: TGTGCCAGCAGAGGTAGCAATCAGCCCCAGCATTTT
j_gene: TRBJ2-7; v_gene: TRBV11-3; d_gene: TRBD1; abundance: .; CDR3aa: CASSFSIDRAEQYF; CDR3nt: TGTGCCAGCAGCTTCAGTATTGACAGGGCCGAGCAGTACTTC
j_gene: TRBJ2-7; v_gene: TRBV28; d_gene: TRBD2; abundance: .; CDR3aa: CASRLAGEQYF; CDR3nt: TGTGCCAGTCGACTAGCGGGGGAGCAGTACTTC
j_gene: TRBJ2-5; v_gene: TRBV5-1; d_gene: TRBD1; abundance: .; CDR3aa: CASSLTGGGRETQYF; CDR3nt: TGCGCCAGCAGCCTAACAGGGGGAGGTAGGGAGACCCAGTACTTC
j_gene: TRBJ1-1; v_gene: TRBV9; d_gene: .; abundance: .; CDR3aa: CASSVVSMGGGTEAFF; CDR3nt: TGTGCCAGCAGCGTAGTTAGTATGGGGGGTGGCACTGAAGCTTTCTTT
j_gene: TRBJ1-2; v_gene: TRBV6-6; d_gene: .; abundance: .; CDR3aa: CASSYLFRVGTGGYTF; CDR3nt: TGTGCCAGCAGCTACCTGTTCAGGGTAGGAACTGGTGGCTACACCTTC
j_gene: TRBJ1-1; v_gene: TRBV7-2; d_gene: TRBD1; abundance: .; CDR3aa: CASSAYRGNTEAFF; CDR3nt: TGTGCCAGCAGCGCCTACAGGGGTAACACTGAAGCTTTCTTT
j_gene: TRBJ2-7; v_gene: TRBV6-2/TRBV6-3; d_gene: TRBD1; abundance: few; CDR3aa: CASSPQGASEQYF; CDR3nt: TGTGCCAGCAGCCCACAGGGGGCCAGCGAGCAGTACTTC
j_gene: TRBJ1-2; v_gene: TRBV28; d_gene: .; abundance: .; CDR3aa: CATAPTVNYGYTF; CDR3nt: TGTGCTACAGCCCCCACGGTTAACTATGGCTACACCTTC
j_gene: TRBJ1-2; v_gene: TRBV5-1; d_gene: .; abundance: .; CDR3aa: CASSLGGGFGYTF; CDR3nt: TGCGCCAGCAGCTTGGGTGGGGGCTTCGGCTACACCTTC
j_gene: TRBJ1-2; v_gene: TRBV6-5; d_gene: .; abundance: .; CDR3aa: CASSSTPGPRSYGYTF; CDR3nt: TGTGCCAGCAGTTCAACGCCGGGACCCAGATCCTATGGCTACACCTTC
j_gene: TRBJ2-1; v_gene: TRBV10-3; d_gene: TRBD2; abundance: .; CDR3aa: CAIQEGLVFPEQFF; CDR3nt: TGTGCCATCCAGGAGGGACTAGTCTTCCCTGAGCAGTTCTTC
j_gene: TRBJ1-1; v_gene: TRBV2; d_gene: .; abundance: .; CDR3aa: CASGVGGATNTEAFF; CDR3nt: TGTGCCAGCGGGGTGGGCGGTGCCACGAACACTGAAGCTTTCTTT
j_gene: TRBJ1-2; v_gene: TRBV7-2; d_gene: .; abundance: .; CDR3aa: CASSLGTVFYGYTF; CDR3nt: TGTGCCAGCAGCTTAGGAACGGTTTTCTATGGCTACACCTTC
j_gene: TRBJ1-5; v_gene: TRBV5-6; d_gene: TRBD1; abundance: .; CDR3aa: CASSSAGTGDQPQHF; CDR3nt: TGTGCCAGCAGTTCGGCCGGGACAGGGGATCAGCCCCAGCATTTT
j_gene: TRBJ2-5; v_gene: TRBV30; d_gene: .; abundance: once; CDR3aa: CAWSVWLQETQYF; CDR3nt: TGTGCCTGGAGTGTATGGCTGCAAGAGACCCAGTACTTC
j_gene: TRBJ1-4; v_gene: TRBV19; d_gene: .; abundance: .; CDR3aa: CASSKRMTSSTNEKLFF; CDR3nt: TGTGCCAGTAGTAAACGGATGACATCTTCAACTAATGAAAAACTGTTTTTT
j_gene: TRBJ1-4; v_gene: TRBV28; d_gene: .; abundance: .; CDR3aa: CASSFPGSATNEKLFF; CDR3nt: TGTGCCAGCAGTTTTCCTGGGAGTGCAACTAATGAAAAACTGTTTTTT
j_gene: TRBJ1-1; v_gene: TRBV5-1; d_gene: .; abundance: .; CDR3aa: CASSAQGDTEAFF; CDR3nt: TGCGCCAGCAGCGCGCAAGGCGACACTGAAGCTTTCTTT
j_gene: TRBJ1-5; v_gene: TRBV6-5; d_gene: TRBD1; abundance: .; CDR3aa: CASSRDRLNQPQHF; CDR3nt: TGTGCCAGCAGCCGGGACAGGTTGAATCAGCCCCAGCATTTT
j_gene: TRBJ2-1; v_gene: TRBV2; d_gene: TRBD1; abundance: .; CDR3aa: CASSGDRGSASEQFF; CDR3nt: TGTGCCAGCAGTGGGGACAGGGGGTCGGCCAGTGAGCAGTTCTTC
j_gene: TRBJ2-1; v_gene: TRBV28; d_gene: TRBD1; abundance: .; CDR3aa: CASSFHRGRPTRSYNEQFF; CDR3nt: TGTGCCAGCAGTTTCCACAGGGGACGACCAACTCGTTCCTACAATGAGCAGTTCTTC
j_gene: TRBJ1-2; v_gene: TRBV7-6; d_gene: TRBD1; abundance: once; CDR3aa: CASSLDRGGVYGYTF; CDR3nt: TGTGCCAGCAGCTTAGACAGGGGTGGCGTCTATGGCTACACCTTC
j_gene: TRBJ1-2; v_gene: TRBV4-3; d_gene: .; abundance: .; CDR3aa: CASSQGVQGRDGYTF; CDR3nt: TGCGCCAGCAGCCAAGGGGTTCAGGGTAGGGATGGCTACACCTTC